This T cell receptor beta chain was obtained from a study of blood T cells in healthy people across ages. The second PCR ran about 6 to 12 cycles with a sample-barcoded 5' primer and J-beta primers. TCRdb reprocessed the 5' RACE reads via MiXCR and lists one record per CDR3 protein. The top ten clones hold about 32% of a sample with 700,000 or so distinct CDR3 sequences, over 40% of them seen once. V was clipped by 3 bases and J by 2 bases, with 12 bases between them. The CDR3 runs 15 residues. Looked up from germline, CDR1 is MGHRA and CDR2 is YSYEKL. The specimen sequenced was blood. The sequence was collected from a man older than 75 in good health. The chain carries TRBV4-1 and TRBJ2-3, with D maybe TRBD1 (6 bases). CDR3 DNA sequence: TGCGCCAGCAGCCAGTACACAGGGCCCACAGATACGCAGTATTTT. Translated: CASSQYTGPTDTQYF.